This T cell receptor beta chain was identified during a study of vaccination effects on CD4 cells after COVID-19. Antigen-specific CD4+ T cell clonotypes were called by their expansion after viral peptide-pool culture in ViraFEST. Isolation of CD4+ T cells took place after 10 days of culture. Two doses of either BNT162b2 or mRNA-1273 were given to each participant. Having tested negative for nucleocapsid antibodies, the vaccine recipients showed no prior SARS-CoV-2 infection. Cultures used 2.1 million or so PBMC per well, 9 to 10 IU/ml IL-2 and roughly 10 ug/ml peptides. V lost 3 bases and J lost 0, with 19 bases in between. This CDR3 has 18 residues. Germline CDR1 reads SGHRS; CDR2 reads YFSETQ. Measured with immunoSEQ multiplex PCR; TCRdb has only the in-frame clones, and not every one. The table includes 70,000 to 85,000 clones, approximately 80% detected once. Note on this clone: Its target is not known.

V is TRBV5-1 and J is TRBJ2-1; D could derive from TRBD1 or TRBD2 (8 bases each). The sample was CD4+ T cells from PBMCs cultured with HCoV-229E spike peptides, taken after COVID-19 vaccination. The receptor was isolated from a human donor who received a COVID-19 vaccine. The CDR3 here is CASSSQGARGASYNEQFF. The CDR3 bases are TGCGCCAGCAGCTCCCAGGGGGCGCGGGGGGCCTCCTACAATGAGCAGTTCTTC.